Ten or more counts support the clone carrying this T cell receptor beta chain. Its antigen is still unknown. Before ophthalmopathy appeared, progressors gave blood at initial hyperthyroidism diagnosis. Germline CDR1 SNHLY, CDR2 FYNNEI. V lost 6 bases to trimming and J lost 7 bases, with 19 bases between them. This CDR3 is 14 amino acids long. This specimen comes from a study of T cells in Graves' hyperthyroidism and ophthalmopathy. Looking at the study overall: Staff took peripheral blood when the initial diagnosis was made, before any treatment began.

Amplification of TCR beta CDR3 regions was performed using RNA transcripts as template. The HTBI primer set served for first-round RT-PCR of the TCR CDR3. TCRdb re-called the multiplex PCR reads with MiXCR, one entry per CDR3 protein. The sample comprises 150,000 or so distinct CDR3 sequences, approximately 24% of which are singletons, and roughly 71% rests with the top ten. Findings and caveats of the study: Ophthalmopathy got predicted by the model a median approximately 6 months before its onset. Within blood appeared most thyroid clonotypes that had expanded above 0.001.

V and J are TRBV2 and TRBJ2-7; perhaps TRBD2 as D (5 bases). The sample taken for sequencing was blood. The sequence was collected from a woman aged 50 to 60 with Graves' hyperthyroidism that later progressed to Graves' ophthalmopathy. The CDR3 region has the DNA TGTGCCAGCAGGGGAGAAGCGGTACGTCGTGAGCAGTACTTC. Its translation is CASRGEAVRREQYF.